The next 3 T cell receptor beta chains were all read from a single sample in a study of T cell responses to AZD1222 COVID-19 vaccine. The protocol was immunoSEQ multiplex PCR, while the TCRdb copy is restricted to in-frame clones and leaves out a portion. The table shows some 130,000 clones, with 70% to 90% occurring only once. The source material was peripheral blood, sampled 28 days after the second AZD1222 dose. The receptors originated from an adult who received the AZD1222 COVID-19 vaccine.

The chain has TRBV10-3 and TRBJ2-5; D unclear. Trimming shortened V by 0 bases and J by 1 base, and 18 bases separated the two germline ends. Germline V gives CDR1 ENHRY, CDR2 SYGVKD. This CDR3 spans 18 amino acids. DNA of the CDR3: TGTGCCATCAGTGAGTCATCTCCCCTTACAGCGTTCCAAGAGACCCAGTACTTC. It codes for CAISESSPLTAFQETQYF.

The chain uses TRBV11-3 and TRBJ2-7; D is possibly TRBD1 (6 bases). The germline V and J ends were trimmed by 1 base and 0 bases, with 10 bases remaining between them. Per the germline V gene, CDR1 is SGHNT and CDR2 is YENEEA. CDR3 length: 15 amino acids. Written as DNA, the CDR3 is TGTGCCAGCAGCTTAGGAAGGGGGATCTCCTACGAGCAGTACTTC. Translated, it gives CASSLGRGISYEQYF. Drawing the rest from reference TRBV11-3 and TRBJ2-7, the complete variable domain is EAGVVQSPRYKIIEKKQPVAFWCNPISGHNTLYWYLQNLGQGPELLIRYENEEAVDDSQLPKDRFSAERLKGVDSTLKIQPAELGDSAVYLCASSLGRGISYEQYFGPGTRLTVT.

The chain uses TRBV7-2 and TRBJ2-3; 9 positions agree with TRBD2. This CDR3 comprises 16 residues. V shed 5 bases, J shed 1 base, and the junction held 7 bases outside the gene matches. The V gene's germline CDR1 is SGHTA and CDR2 FQGNSA. The CDR3 coding sequence is TGTGCCAGCAGCCCGCTGCGGGGGGGCCGCACAGATACGCAGTATTTT. The encoded protein is CASSPLRGGRTDTQYF.